This is a list of T cell receptor beta chains from one sample in a study of blood T cell repertoires in COVID-19. Profiled with immunoSEQ multiplex PCR; TCRdb holds only in-frame clones, not every one. In the table there are a few hundred thousand clones, 75% to 90% of which are singletons. The material sequenced was peripheral blood. The receptors shown here come from a young man with active or convalescent COVID-19. The CDR3 runs from the conserved cysteine through the conserved F or W. The D gene is left open where the match is weak. Clone size is shown for a subset of rows, as once, few, many or a class of expanded clone.

D: TRBD2; size: .; V: TRBV2; J: TRBJ2-2; CDR3: CASMGLAGTDGELFF; DNA: TGTGCCAGCATGGGACTAGCGGGGACGGACGGGGAGCTGTTTTTT
D: TRBD1; size: .; V: TRBV24-1; J: TRBJ2-1; CDR3: CATSDYPSRQGSYNEQFF; DNA: TGTGCCACCAGTGATTACCCCTCGAGACAGGGATCGTACAATGAGCAGTTCTTC
D: TRBD1; size: .; V: TRBV27; J: TRBJ2-7; CDR3: CASRNRGYEQYF; DNA: TGTGCCAGCAGAAACAGGGGGTACGAGCAGTACTTC
D: .; size: once; V: TRBV7-2; J: TRBJ2-1; CDR3: CASSFRTGHGYNEQFF; DNA: TGTGCCAGCAGCTTTCGGACGGGACACGGCTACAATGAGCAGTTCTTC
D: .; size: .; V: TRBV4-3; J: TRBJ2-3; CDR3: CASSQGVRPSTDTQYF; DNA: TGCGCCAGCAGCCAAGGCGTTCGTCCTAGCACAGATACGCAGTATTTT
D: .; size: .; V: TRBV5-1; J: TRBJ1-6; CDR3: CASSLGFRDSNSPLHF; DNA: TGCGCCAGCAGCTTGGGGTTCCGGGACTCGAATTCACCCCTCCACTTT
D: .; size: .; V: TRBV7-9; J: TRBJ1-2; CDR3: CASSLAGRGYTF; DNA: TGTGCCAGCAGCTTAGCTGGGAGGGGCTACACCTTC
D: .; size: .; V: TRBV15; J: TRBJ2-5; CDR3: CATSRGDSFLETQYF; DNA: .
D: TRBD1; size: .; V: TRBV9; J: TRBJ1-6; CDR3: CASSPDLTGGGNSPLHF; DNA: TGTGCCAGCAGCCCCGACCTCACAGGGGGCGGAAATTCACCCCTCCACTTT
D: .; size: .; V: TRBV12-3/TRBV12-4; J: TRBJ1-5; CDR3: CASSLRGLEPQHF; DNA: TGTGCCAGCAGTTTGAGGGGGTTGGAGCCCCAGCATTTT
D: .; size: few; V: TRBV4-1; J: TRBJ1-5; CDR3: CASSQDWGDNQPQHF; DNA: TGCGCCAGCAGCCAAGATTGGGGAGATAATCAGCCCCAGCATTTT
D: .; size: .; V: TRBV11-2; J: TRBJ2-3; CDR3: CASSLAVTDTQYF; DNA: TGTGCCAGCAGCTTAGCTGTCACAGATACGCAGTATTTT
D: TRBD2; size: .; V: TRBV9; J: TRBJ2-1; CDR3: CASSGGVVWGGYNEQFF; DNA: TGTGCCAGCAGCGGAGGAGTTGTGTGGGGGGGCTACAATGAGCAGTTCTTC
D: TRBD1; size: .; V: TRBV19; J: TRBJ2-2; CDR3: CASSQVTGGSGELFF; DNA: TGTGCCAGTAGCCAAGTTACAGGGGGATCCGGGGAGCTGTTTTTT
D: TRBD1; size: .; V: TRBV27; J: TRBJ2-7; CDR3: CASSDGTAGYEQYF; DNA: TGTGCCAGCAGTGACGGGACAGCAGGCTACGAGCAGTACTTC
D: TRBD2; size: .; V: TRBV27; J: TRBJ2-3; CDR3: CASSLSGLAGGADTQYF; DNA: TGTGCCAGCAGTTTATCGGGGCTAGCGGGAGGGGCAGATACGCAGTATTTT
D: .; size: .; V: TRBV21-1; J: TRBJ1-1; CDR3: CASSKPPMGQGEGNTEAFF; DNA: TGTGCCAGCAGCAAACCGCCGATGGGGCAGGGGGAAGGGAACACTGAAGCTTTCTTT
D: TRBD2; size: .; V: TRBV5-1; J: TRBJ2-1; CDR3: CATSGSPTANEQFF; DNA: TGCGCCACTAGCGGGAGCCCCACTGCCAATGAGCAGTTCTTC
D: .; size: .; V: TRBV9; J: TRBJ1-1; CDR3: CASSVVAQGSTEAFF; DNA: TGTGCCAGCAGCGTAGTAGCCCAAGGGAGCACTGAAGCTTTCTTT
D: .; size: .; V: TRBV21-1; J: TRBJ2-2; CDR3: CASSKAWSGATNTGELFF; DNA: TGTGCCAGCAGCAAAGCGTGGTCAGGGGCAACGAACACCGGGGAGCTGTTTTTT
D: .; size: .; V: TRBV5-1; J: TRBJ2-3; CDR3: CASSLGSYLSTDTQYF; DNA: TGCGCCAGCAGCTTGGGCTCCTACCTTAGCACAGATACGCAGTATTTT
D: .; size: .; V: TRBV10-3; J: TRBJ2-7; CDR3: CAISIGALGEQYF; DNA: TGTGCCATCAGCATCGGAGCTCTTGGCGAGCAGTACTTC